These 12 T cell receptor beta chains were sequenced from one sample in a study of T cell responses to AZD1222 COVID-19 vaccine. The protocol was immunoSEQ multiplex PCR, while the TCRdb copy is restricted to in-frame clones and leaves out a portion. The repertoire has roughly 140,000 clones, 94% of them found once; the top ten carry over 0.95%. The specimen comprised peripheral blood, sampled on day 0 of AZD1222 vaccination. The source is an adult in good health.

The chain has TRBV5-6 and TRBJ2-7; 10 nucleotides align to TRBD1. The CDR3 has 16 amino acids. Germline CDR1 SGHDT, CDR2 YYEEEE. J gave up 0 bases and V 4 bases, and 7 bases lay outside the gene matches. The CDR3: CASSRRWTGGSYEQYV. For the CDR3, the DNA is TGTGCCAGCAGCCGACGATGGACAGGGGGCTCCTACGAGCAGTACGTC.

The chain joins TRBV18 to TRBJ2-2, with a possible D match to TRBD2 (5 bases). Between the trimmed V and J ends, which lost 6 bases and 0 bases, there was a span of 14 bases. This CDR3 region has 16 residues. CDR1 and CDR2 from the germline V gene are KGHSH and LQKENI. The CDR3 protein is CASSPGSATNTGELFF. For the CDR3, the DNA is TGTGCCAGCTCCCCAGGTAGCGCCACGAACACCGGGGAGCTGTTTTTT.

V is TRBV30 and J is TRBJ2-7, with D maybe TRBD2 (5 bases). CDR1 is GTSNPN, CDR2 SVGIG, per germline (reference sequence). CDR3 length: 13 residues. Trimming left V 1 base short and J 4 bases short, with 11 bases between. The CDR3 DNA is TGTGCCTGGAGTGACCCCGGCGGGTACGAGCAGTACGTC. This codes for CAWSDPGGYEQYV.

This chain uses TRBV11-2 with TRBJ1-3; no clear D gene. The CDR3 is 12 residues long. V lost 5 bases to trimming and J lost 7 bases, with 9 bases between them. The germline gives CDR1 SGHAT, CDR2 FQNNGV. The CDR3 nucleotides are TGTGCCAGCAGCCACACGGAGAACACCATATATTTT. It specifies CASSHTENTIYF.

The chain couples TRBV5-1 to TRBJ2-2; D remains unclear. The CDR3 extends over 14 amino acids. The V and J ends lost 3 bases and 2 bases respectively, with 8 bases between them. In germline, CDR1 is SGHRS, CDR2 YFSETQ. Here the CDR3 reads CASSSLFNTGELFF. The CDR3 region has the DNA TGCGCCAGCAGCTCATTATTTAACACCGGGGAGCTGTTTTTT. Supplemented by reference TRBV5-1 and TRBJ2-2, the full variable domain reads KAGVTQTPRYLIKTRGQQVTLSCSPISGHRSVSWYQQTPGQGLQFLFEYFSETQRNKGNFPGRFSGRQFSNSRSEMNVSTLELGDSALYLCASSSLFNTGELFFGEGSRLTVL.

The chain carries TRBV7-9 and TRBJ1-1; 7 bases line up with TRBD1. With 5 bases clipped from V and 5 bases from J, the junction kept 14 bases outside the gene matches. The CDR3 spans 16 residues. CDR1 is SEHNR and CDR2 is FQNEAQ in the germline V gene (reference sequence). CDR3 DNA sequence: TGTGCCAGCAGCCCCAGGGGGGGTAGTTTTATGACTGAAGCTTTCTTT. Its protein product is CASSPRGGSFMTEAFF.

The rearrangement links TRBV6-5 to TRBJ1-1; D may be TRBD1 (5 bases). This CDR3 has 14 residues. V gave up 2 bases and J gave up 4 bases, with 11 bases separating them. Germline V lookup: CDR1 MNHEY, CDR2 SVGAGI. CDR3 nucleotide sequence: TGTGCCAGCAGTTACACCACTGGGGGCACTGAAGCTTTCTTT. It specifies CASSYTTGGTEAFF.

The chain carries TRBV10-1 and TRBJ2-7, with D unclear. The CDR3 is made up of 18 amino acids. Germline lookup yields CDR1 WNHNN and CDR2 SYGVQD (reference sequence). Deletions cut 4 bases from V and 4 bases from J, with 26 bases between. The CDR3 loop reads CASSAPYSDRVCIYEQYV. Here the CDR3 DNA reads TGCGCCAGCAGTGCCCCGTATAGTGACCGGGTGTGTATTTACGAGCAGTACGTC.

The genes are TRBV7-8 and TRBJ1-1; D may be TRBD1 (5 bases). CDR3 length: 14 amino acids. The germline CDR1 and CDR2 sequences are SGHVS and FQNEAQ. V was shortened by 0 bases and J by 5 bases, with 10 bases between the two germline ends. CDR3 DNA sequence: TGTGCCAGCAGCTTAGCAGGGGCCATTACTGAAGCTTTCTTT. Its protein is CASSLAGAITEAFF.

The V call is TRBV11-2, the J call TRBJ1-6; D not certain. V dropped 0 bases and J dropped 7 bases, with 4 bases sitting between them. This CDR3 has 13 amino acids. Per germline, CDR1 SGHAT and CDR2 FQNNGV. CDR3 in amino acids: CASSLERNSPLHF. CDR3 in DNA: TGTGCCAGCAGCTTAGAACGGAATTCACCCCTCCACTTT. The full variable domain, completed using reference TRBV11-2 and TRBJ1-6, is EAGVAQSPRYKIIEKRQSVAFWCNPISGHATLYWYQQILGQGPKLLIQFQNNGVVDDSQLPKDRFSAERLKGVDSTLKIQPAKLEDSAVYLCASSLERNSPLHFGNGTRLTVT.

This chain uses TRBV6-5 with TRBJ2-7; TRBD2 matches 7 bases. V lost 0 bases and J lost 9; bases outside the gene matches: 5. Germline V lookup: CDR1 MNHEY, CDR2 SVGAGI. The CDR3 is 13 amino acids. The CDR3 reads CASSYSMGGRQYV. The CDR3 DNA is TGTGCCAGCAGTTACTCGATGGGGGGGAGGCAGTACGTC.

V usage is TRBV7-9 and J usage is TRBJ2-1; weak D call: TRBD2 (6 bases). The germline V and J ends were trimmed by 1 base and 3 bases, with 13 bases remaining between them. Germline V gene lookup returns CDR1 SEHNR and CDR2 FQNEAQ (reference sequence). This CDR3 contains 16 residues. The CDR3 loop is CASSLESGLLYNEQFF. DNA of the CDR3: TGTGCCAGCAGCTTAGAGTCGGGACTGCTCTACAATGAGCAGTTCTTC.